A single sample gave rise to the 8 T cell receptor beta chains below, sequenced in a study of regulatory T cells in long-lasting Graves disease. The time point: newly diagnosed GD, antithyroid drugs for less than 3 months. With RNA extracted from PBMCs as input, the TCR library was made. To make TCR beta libraries, researchers used iRepertoire HTBI primers and Arm-PCR of CDR3 regions. Each CDR3 protein gets one entry after TCRdb re-called the multiplex PCR reads with MiXCR. The sample has around 480,000 distinct CDR3 sequences; 15% to 20% are singletons. These same records also appear under a second study, on T cells in Graves' hyperthyroidism and ophthalmopathy.

The sample here was peripheral blood mononuclear cells (PBMCs), taken at new diagnosis, from a patient treated with antithyroid drugs. All receptors derive from a man aged 35 to 55 with Graves disease.

The chain carries TRBV7-2 and TRBJ2-2, with D uncertain. Germline values: CDR1 SGHTA, CDR2 FQGNSA. This CDR3 is 14 amino acids long. V dropped 8 bases and J dropped 4 bases, with 14 bases sitting between them. The CDR3 DNA reads as TGTGCCAGCGGCCGCGGTTCGATCACCGGGGAGCTGTTTTTT. It encodes CASGRGSITGELFF.

This clonotype was seen many times. The J gene is TRBJ2-1, the V gene TRBV7-9, with D perhaps TRBD2 (7 bases). The CDR3 is 14 residues long. The V gene's germline CDR1 is SEHNR and CDR2 FQNEAQ (reference sequence). V dropped 4 bases and J dropped 6 bases, with 13 bases sitting between them. The CDR3 DNA reads as TGTGCCAGCAGCTGGGGGGGGGCGCCCAATGAGCAGTTCTTC. This gives the protein CASSWGGAPNEQFF.

This clonotype was recorded at least ten times. The chain carries TRBV28 and TRBJ1-5; 9 bases are a match to TRBD1. From germline, CDR1 is MDHEN and CDR2 SYDVKM. CDR3 length: 17 residues. V shed 5 bases and J 7 bases; nucleotides not matched to a gene: 15. CDR3 sequence: CASSTGQGGVFMQPQHF. The CDR3 DNA is TGTGCCAGCAGTACGGGACAGGGCGGGGTTTTTATGCAGCCCCAGCATTTT.

V is TRBV6-1 and J is TRBJ2-1; possibly TRBD1 or TRBD2 for D (6 bases each). Germline CDR1 and CDR2: MNHNS and SASEGT. Deletions cut 6 bases from V and 6 bases from J, with 18 bases between. The CDR3 is 15 residues long. In DNA, the CDR3 is TGTGCCAGCAGCCGACAGGTAGGGGGGAGCAATGAGCAGTTCTTC. As protein: CASSRQVGGSNEQFF.

This clonotype was observed many times. The chain joins TRBV20-1 to TRBJ2-3; 7 bases map to TRBD2. Losses at the gene ends were 3 bases for V and 3 bases for J; bases not matched to a gene: 6. Looked up from germline, CDR1 is DFQATT and CDR2 is SNEGSKA (reference sequence). This CDR3 is built from 14 residues. This CDR3 reads CSASRLSGTDTQYF. CDR3 DNA: TGCAGTGCTAGTAGGCTTAGCGGGACAGATACGCAGTATTTT.

This clonotype has ten or more counts. CDR3 DNA sequence: TGTGCCAGCAGCCCCAATAGACAGGGAGGATATCAAGAGACCCAGTACTTC. This translates into CASSPNRQGGYQETQYF. The J gene is TRBJ2-5, the V gene TRBV12-3 or TRBV12-4; maybe TRBD1 (7 bases). The CDR3 contains 17 residues. Trimming took 6 bases from V and 2 from J, leaving 22 bases between them.

In its sample, this clonotype was seen many times. This chain links TRBV7-9 with TRBJ2-5; a weak D match, TRBD1 (5 bases). The V end lost 4 bases, the J end lost 7 bases, and 19 bases lay between the germline ends. This CDR3 is built from 15 residues. The germline CDR1 and CDR2 sequences are SEHNR and FQNEAQ (reference sequence). In nucleotides, the CDR3 is TGTGCCAGCAGCTCGGACACCGACTCTGTTTGGACCCAGTACTTC. This codes for CASSSDTDSVWTQYF.

This clonotype was picked up many times. The V and J genes are TRBV12-3 or TRBV12-4 and TRBJ1-2; no clear D. The CDR3 is 14 residues long. Trimming took 1 base from V and 4 from J, leaving 10 bases between them. The CDR3 loop is CASSLGTLVYGYTF. The CDR3 nucleotides read TGTGCCAGCAGTTTAGGGACGCTTGTCTATGGCTACACCTTC.